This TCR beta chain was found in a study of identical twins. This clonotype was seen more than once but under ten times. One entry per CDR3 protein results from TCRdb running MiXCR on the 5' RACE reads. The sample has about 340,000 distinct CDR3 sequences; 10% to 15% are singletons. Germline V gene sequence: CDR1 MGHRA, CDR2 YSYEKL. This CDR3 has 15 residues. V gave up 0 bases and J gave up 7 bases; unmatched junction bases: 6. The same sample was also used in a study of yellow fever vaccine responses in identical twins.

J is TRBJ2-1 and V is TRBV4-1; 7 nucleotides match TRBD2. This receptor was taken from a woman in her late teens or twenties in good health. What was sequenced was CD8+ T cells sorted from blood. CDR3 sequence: CASSQDWQGGNEQFF. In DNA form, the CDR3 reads TGCGCCAGCAGCCAAGATTGGCAGGGAGGGAATGAGCAGTTCTTC.